A single sample gave rise to the 21 T cell receptor beta chains below, sequenced in a study of preoperative IRX-2 immunotherapy in early breast cancer. The sample's treatment: preoperative locoregional IRX-2 cytokine immunotherapy. Sequencing was performed with immunoSEQ multiplex PCR; in TCRdb, only in-frame clones are kept and a portion is missing. Of around 62,000 clones listed, less than 95% are singletons. The sample was gathered from a patient treated with IRX-2 immunotherapy. The source of these receptors is a human donor with breast cancer.

CDR3 protein: CASSLFGYTEAFF. The CDR3, as DNA: TGTGCCAGCAGTTTATTTGGGTACACTGAAGCTTTCTTT. The rearrangement links TRBV27 to TRBJ1-1; no definite D call. V gave up 1 base and J gave up 3 bases, with 6 bases separating them. The CDR3 runs 13 residues. Germline CDR1 reads MNHEY; CDR2 reads SMNVEV (reference sequence).

V usage is TRBV29-1 and J usage is TRBJ2-7; TRBD2 aligns across 11 bases. Germline V lookup: CDR1 SQVTM, CDR2 ANQGSEA. The length of the CDR3 is 14 residues. J gave up 6 bases and V 7 bases, and 11 bases lay outside the gene matches. CDR3 sequence reads: CSAVGGLAGGEQYF. CDR3 DNA: TGCAGCGCGGTGGGGGGTCTAGCGGGAGGCGAGCAGTACTTC.

The rearrangement uses TRBV2 and TRBJ2-1; 10 bases fit TRBD2. V was clipped by 8 bases and J by 10 bases; unmatched bases: 8. Per the germline V gene, CDR1 is SNHLY and CDR2 is FYNNEI. This CDR3 region has 13 residues. CDR3 bases: TGTGCCAGCCGCGGGACTAGCGACGTGGAGCAGTTCTTC. Protein product: CASRGTSDVEQFF.

With regard to this clone: At one end, the junction sequence differs from germline, possibly due to a read error. The chain couples TRBV5-6 to TRBJ1-5, with 7 bases lining up with TRBD1. CDR3 length: 15 amino acids. Germline assignment: CDR1 SGHDT and CDR2 YYEEEE. CDR3: CASSLGGTDIRPQHF. CDR3 sequence (DNA): TGTGCCAGCAGTTTGGGTGGGACAGATATTCGGCCCCAGCATTTT. Based on the CDR3 plus reference TRBV5-6 and TRBJ1-5, the full variable domain is DAGVTQSPTHLIKTRGQQVTLRCSPKSGHDTVSWYQQALGQGPQFIFQYYEEEERQRGNFPDRFSGHQFPNYSSELNVNALLLGDSALYLCASSLGGTDIRPQHFGDGTRLSIL.

This chain uses TRBV5-8 with TRBJ2-1, with 7 nucleotides matching TRBD2. The trim removed 6 bases at V and 7 bases at J, leaving 10 bases unmatched. Germline V gene data show CDR1 as SGHTS and CDR2 as YDEGEE. There are 14 residues in the CDR3. CDR3 amino acids: CASTIAGRANEQFF. CDR3 in DNA: TGTGCCAGCACGATAGCGGGTCGAGCGAATGAGCAGTTCTTC.

In its sample, this clone was seen once. The chain uses TRBV15 and TRBJ2-7; D remains ambiguous. Trimming removed 6 bases at V and 2 bases at J, with 14 bases between. This CDR3 spans 14 amino acids. CDR1 is LNHNV, CDR2 YYDKDF, per germline (reference sequence). The CDR3 loop is CATSLSSPAYEQYF. The CDR3 coding sequence is TGTGCCACCAGTCTGTCGAGCCCAGCCTACGAGCAGTACTTC.

Regarding this clone: Germline is not matched at one junction end, which may reflect a read error. This chain joins TRBV2 and TRBJ1-2; tentatively, D is TRBD1 (5 bases). The CDR3 sequence is 11 residues long. Germline V gene data show CDR1 as SNHLY and CDR2 as FYNNEI. CDR3 in DNA: TGTGCCAGCAGCGCAGCGCGGGGCTGCACCTTC. Translating it yields CASSAARGCTF.

V gene TRBV7-2 combines with J gene TRBJ1-1; the D is unclear. Per germline, CDR1 SGHTA and CDR2 FQGNSA. V lost 2 bases, J lost 7 bases, and 8 bases lay in between. The CDR3 length is 12 residues. In DNA form, the CDR3 reads TGTGCCAGCAGCTTATCCCGGCGTGAAGCTTTCTTT. Translation: CASSLSRREAFF.

The chain combines TRBV5-5 with TRBJ1-5; D gene uncertain. Per germline, CDR1 SGHKS and CDR2 YYEKEE (reference sequence). The CDR3 loop spans 13 amino acids. V shed 0 bases and J shed 4 bases, with 5 bases lying between them. DNA of the CDR3: TGTGCCAGCAGCTTGGCCGGAAATCAGCCCCAGCATTTT. As protein: CASSLAGNQPQHF.

The rearrangement joins TRBV28 to TRBJ1-1; D might be TRBD1 (6 bases). CDR1 is MDHEN and CDR2 is SYDVKM in the germline V gene. V lost 3 bases, J lost 10 bases, and 12 bases lay in between. CDR3 size: 12 residues. The DNA for the CDR3 is TGTGCCAGCAGTTTCCGTGAACAGGGAGCTTTCTTT. Translating gives CASSFREQGAFF.

The chain employs TRBV7-3 and TRBJ2-5; 7 positions agree with TRBD1. This CDR3 contains 13 residues. Trimming cost V 5 bases and J 9 bases; bases outside gene matches: 9. The germline CDR1 and CDR2 sequences are SGHTA and FQGTGA. CDR3 bases: TGTGCCAGCAGCAAACAGGGACAGAGTCCCCAGTACTTC. Translating it yields CASSKQGQSPQYF.

As to this clone: The germline gene is not matched at one end of the junction; a read error may be the cause. The chain is built from TRBV30 and TRBJ2-7; 11 nucleotides agree with TRBD1. Germline CDR1 is GTSNPN and CDR2 is SVGIG (reference sequence). This CDR3 is 13 amino acids long. CDR3 nucleotides: TGTGCCTGGAGTTGGACAGGGGGCGACCTTATCTTCTTC. The encoded protein is CAWSWTGGDLIFF. The full variable domain, rest sourced from reference TRBV30 and TRBJ2-7, is SQTIHQWPATLVQPVGSPLSLECTVEGTSNPNLYWYRQAAGRGLQLLFYSVGIGQISSEVPQNLSASRPQDRQFILSSKKLLLSDSGFYLCAWSWTGGDLIFFGPGTRLTVT.

The chain is built from TRBV2 and TRBJ2-3; 10 bases are a match to TRBD1. CDR1 is SNHLY and CDR2 is FYNNEI in the germline V gene. CDR3 length: 15 amino acids. Losses at the gene ends were 7 bases for V and 4 bases for J; bases not matched to a gene: 8. The CDR3 DNA reads as TGTGCCAGCAAGCTGACAGGGGGCGCGGCAGATACGCAGTATTTT. The encoded protein is CASKLTGGAADTQYF.

The chain combines TRBV2 with TRBJ2-5, with D possibly TRBD2 on 6 matching bases. TRBJ2-7 explains the end of the DNA better; the J call may be wrong. CDR3 length: 17 amino acids. Germline V gene data show CDR1 as SNHLY and CDR2 as FYNNEI. The CDR3 region is CASSGISRDSFSYEQYF. DNA of the CDR3: TGTGCCAGCAGTGGGATCTCCCGGGACTCCTTTTCCTACGAGCAGTACTTC.

The chain is built from TRBV4-1 and TRBJ2-2; 8 nucleotides match TRBD2. This CDR3 has 14 residues. Germline V gene sequence: CDR1 MGHRA, CDR2 YSYEKL. The V gene end was trimmed by 3 bases and the J gene end by 6 bases; junction bases not matched to a gene: 3. CDR3 sequence (DNA): TGCGCCAGCAGCCACCTGCGGGGGGCCGGGGAGCTGTTTTTT. It specifies CASSHLRGAGELFF.

The gene calls are TRBV5-4 and TRBJ2-2, with no clear D. CDR1 and CDR2 from the germline V gene are SGHNT and YYREEE (reference sequence). The ends were cut back, 4 bases at V and 2 bases at J, with 6 bases in the middle. The CDR3 has 13 amino acids. CDR3 loop: CASSPRNTGELFF. CDR3 sequence (DNA): TGTGCCAGCAGCCCGAGAAACACCGGGGAGCTGTTTTTT.

Only one count was recorded for this clone. The chain has TRBV5-1 and TRBJ2-5; no clear D. Germline values: CDR1 SGHRS, CDR2 YFSETQ. The germline V and J ends were trimmed by 4 bases and 4 bases, with 14 bases remaining between them. This CDR3 is 14 amino acids long. The CDR3 reads CASSGRTSAETQYF. The CDR3 DNA reads as TGCGCCAGCAGCGGAAGGACGAGCGCAGAGACCCAGTACTTC.

The V call is TRBV7-9, the J call TRBJ1-4; a weak D match, TRBD1 (6 bases). The germline V gene encodes CDR1 SEHNR and CDR2 FQNEAQ (reference sequence). This CDR3 has 14 amino acids. V shed 3 bases and J shed 5 bases, with 10 bases lying between them. CDR3 in amino acids: CASSFGGYNEKLFF. Here the CDR3 DNA reads TGTGCCAGCAGCTTTGGGGGCTACAATGAAAAACTGTTTTTT.

Only one count was recorded for this clone. The chain is built from TRBV4-3 and TRBJ2-1; 11 nucleotides match TRBD2. With 4 bases clipped from V and 2 bases from J, the junction kept 4 bases outside the gene matches. This CDR3 contains 16 residues. Germline CDR1 and CDR2: LGHNA and YSLEER. The CDR3, as DNA: TGCGCCAGCAGCCCGCCGGGACTAGCGGCCTACAATGAGCAGTTCTTC. As protein: CASSPPGLAAYNEQFF.

The CDR3 is CASSGKRGFTDTQYF. Written as DNA, the CDR3 is TGTGCCAGCAGTGGGAAGCGGGGATTTACAGATACGCAGTATTTT. The rearrangement uses TRBV6-1 and TRBJ2-3, with 7 bases that match TRBD2. CDR1 and CDR2 (germline): MNHNS, SASEGT. The CDR3 totals 15 residues. The V segment lost 4 bases and the J segment 3 bases; nucleotides outside the gene matches: 7.

This clone was picked up one time. The gene calls are TRBV28 and TRBJ1-5; D remains unclear. Trimming pared 1 base from V and 6 bases from J, leaving 4 bases between. This CDR3 contains 12 residues. CDR1 MDHEN and CDR2 SYDVKM come from the germline V gene. The CDR3 DNA reads TGTGCCAGCAGTTTATACGGTCAGCCCCAGCATTTT. Its translation: CASSLYGQPQHF.